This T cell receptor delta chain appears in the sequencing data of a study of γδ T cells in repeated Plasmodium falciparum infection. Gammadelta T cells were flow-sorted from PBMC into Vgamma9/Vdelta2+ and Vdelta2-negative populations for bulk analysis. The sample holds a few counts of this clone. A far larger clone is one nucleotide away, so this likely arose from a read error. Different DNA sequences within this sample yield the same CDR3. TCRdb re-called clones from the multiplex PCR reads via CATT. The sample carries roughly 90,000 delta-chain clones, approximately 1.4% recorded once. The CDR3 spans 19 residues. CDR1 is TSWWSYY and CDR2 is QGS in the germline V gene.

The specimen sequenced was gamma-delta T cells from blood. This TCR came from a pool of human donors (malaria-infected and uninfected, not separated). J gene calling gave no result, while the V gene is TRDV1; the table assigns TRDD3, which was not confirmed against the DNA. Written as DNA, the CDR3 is TGTGCTCTTGGGGAACGGTTCTCCCCGCTTACTGGGGGATTAACGAAGCTCATCTTT. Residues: CALGERFSPLTGGLTKLIF.